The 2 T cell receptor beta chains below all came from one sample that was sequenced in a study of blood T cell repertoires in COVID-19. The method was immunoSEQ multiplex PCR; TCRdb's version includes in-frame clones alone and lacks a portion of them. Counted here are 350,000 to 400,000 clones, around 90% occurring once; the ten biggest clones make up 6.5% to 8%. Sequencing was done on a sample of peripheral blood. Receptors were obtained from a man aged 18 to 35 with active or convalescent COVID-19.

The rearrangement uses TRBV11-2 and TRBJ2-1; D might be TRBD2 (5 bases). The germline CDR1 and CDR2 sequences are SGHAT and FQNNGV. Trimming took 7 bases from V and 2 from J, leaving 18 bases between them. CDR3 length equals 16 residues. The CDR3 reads CASTRVLAGTYNEQFF. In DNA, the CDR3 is TGTGCCAGCACCCGGGTGCTAGCTGGTACCTACAATGAGCAGTTCTTC.

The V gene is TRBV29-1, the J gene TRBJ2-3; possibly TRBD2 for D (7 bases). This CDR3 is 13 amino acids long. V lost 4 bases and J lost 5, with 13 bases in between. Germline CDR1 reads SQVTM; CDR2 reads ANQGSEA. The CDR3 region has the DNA TGCAGCGTTGCCGGGGGGCTCGTAGATACGCAGTATTTT. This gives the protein CSVAGGLVDTQYF.